This T cell receptor beta chain was sequenced during a study of blood T cell repertoires in COVID-19. The assay was immunoSEQ multiplex PCR, and TCRdb's table has in-frame clones only and misses some. The repertoire holds 310,000 or so clones, around 89% seen once, with roughly 4% in the top ten. Germline lookup yields CDR1 ENHRY and CDR2 SYGVKD. This CDR3 has 16 amino acids. V was trimmed by 0 bases and J by 2 bases, leaving 8 bases between them. The sequencing sample was made of peripheral blood. The clonotype originates from a woman between 50 and 59 years old with active or convalescent COVID-19. This chain uses TRBV10-3 with TRBJ2-6; D possibly corresponds to TRBD2 (5 bases). The CDR3 here is CAISESQRAGANVLTF. For the CDR3, the DNA is TGTGCCATCAGTGAGTCGCAGAGGGCTGGGGCCAACGTCCTGACTTTC.